A single sample gave rise to the 9 T cell receptor beta chains below, sequenced in a study of T cell responses to AZD1222 COVID-19 vaccine. Only in-frame clones appear in the TCRdb table, and some are missing; sequencing was by immunoSEQ multiplex PCR. There are around 94,000 clones in the sample; 70% to 90% occur only once, and 15% to 20% lies in the top ten. Sequenced here: peripheral blood, sampled on day 0 of AZD1222 vaccination. The receptors originated from an adult in good health.

V is TRBV7-9 and J is TRBJ2-5; 11 nucleotides match TRBD2. The CDR3 contains 14 residues. Germline V CDR1 and CDR2: SEHNR, FQNEAQ (reference sequence). J gave up 3 bases and V 5 bases, and 2 bases lay outside the gene matches. The CDR3 spells CASSTTSGKETQYF. The CDR3, as DNA: TGTGCCAGCAGCACGACTAGCGGGAAAGAGACCCAGTACTTC. The full variable domain, completed using reference TRBV7-9 and TRBJ2-5, is DTGVSQNPRHKITKRGQNVTFRCDPISEHNRLYWYRQTLGQGPEFLTYFQNEAQLEKSRLLSDRFSAERPKGSFSTLEIQRTEQGDSAMYLCASSTTSGKETQYFGPGTRLLVL.

The chain is built from TRBV30 and TRBJ1-5; D call uncertain. Germline CDR1 reads GTSNPN; CDR2 reads SVGIG (reference sequence). Trimming removed 1 base at V and 0 bases at J, with 7 bases between. The length of the CDR3 is 14 residues. The chain's CDR3 is CAWSGEDSNQPQHF. For the CDR3, the DNA is TGTGCCTGGAGTGGAGAGGATAGCAATCAGCCCCAGCATTTT.

This chain joins TRBV7-8 and TRBJ1-3; D not certain. The germline V and J ends were trimmed by 1 base and 4 bases, with 8 bases remaining between them. The CDR3 is 14 residues long. CDR1 SGHVS and CDR2 FQNEAQ come from the germline V gene. The CDR3 bases are TGTGCCAGCAGCTTAGTGGGTTCGGGAAACACCATATATTTT. It yields the protein CASSLVGSGNTIYF.

The genes are TRBV7-2 and TRBJ1-1, with 10 bases matching TRBD1. After removal of 1 base from V and 4 bases from J, the junction contained 12 bases not matched to a gene. Per the germline V gene, CDR1 is SGHTA and CDR2 is FQGNSA. The CDR3 sequence is 18 residues long. The CDR3: CASSLGGGQGPTGTEAFF. The CDR3, as DNA: TGTGCCAGCAGCTTAGGGGGGGGACAGGGGCCCACGGGCACTGAAGCTTTCTTT.

This clone was detected only a few times. The chain recombines TRBV10-1 with TRBJ2-7; 9 bases match TRBD2. The germline V gene has CDR1 WNHNN and CDR2 SYGVQD (reference sequence). With 3 bases clipped from V and 2 bases from J, the junction kept 8 bases outside the gene matches. The CDR3 has 16 amino acids. The CDR3 protein is CASSDKERGDTYEQYF. Here the CDR3 DNA reads TGCGCCAGCAGTGATAAGGAGCGGGGGGATACCTACGAGCAGTACTTC.

V gene TRBV5-1 combines with J gene TRBJ2-1; D may correspond to TRBD1 or TRBD2 (5 bases each). The V and J ends lost 4 bases and 8 bases respectively, with 13 bases between them. This CDR3 region has 13 residues. Germline V gene data show CDR1 as SGHRS and CDR2 as YFSETQ. CDR3 DNA: TGCGCCAGCAGCCTCGGACACGGGGATGAGCAGTTCTTC. Protein sequence: CASSLGHGDEQFF.

The chain employs TRBV4-3 and TRBJ2-1; no clear D. Germline V gives CDR1 LGHNA, CDR2 YSLEER. V lost 0 bases to trimming and J lost 10 bases, with 4 bases between them. The CDR3 spans 11 residues. CDR3 sequence: CASSQEGEQFF. The DNA of the CDR3 is TGCGCCAGCAGCCAAGAAGGGGAGCAGTTCTTC.

The V gene is TRBV3-1 (or the pseudogene TRBV3-2), the J gene TRBJ2-7; 11 bases are shared with TRBD2. CDR1 LGHDT and CDR2 YNNKEL come from the germline V gene (reference sequence). CDR3 length equals 17 residues. The ends lost 1 base at V and 1 base at J; junction bases unmatched: 6. The CDR3 reads CASSQVGGLAVSYEQYF. CDR3 nucleotide sequence: TGTGCCAGCAGCCAAGTTGGGGGACTAGCGGTTTCCTACGAGCAGTACTTC.

The chain uses TRBV12-3 or TRBV12-4 and TRBJ1-6; D gene ambiguous. This CDR3 is 12 amino acids long. V was clipped by 2 bases and J by 11 bases, with 7 bases between them. Here the CDR3 DNA reads TGTGCCAGCAGTTTAATCGGGCCACCCCTCCACTTT. Translating gives CASSLIGPPLHF.